The entry below describes one T cell receptor beta chain. What it binds is not known. This specimen includes other DNA sequences encoding the same CDR3. The CDR3 is 12 residues long. V was pared by 0 bases and J by 6 bases, with 3 bases between. Germline V gives CDR1 SGDLS, CDR2 YYNGEE. This sample stems from a study of shared clonotypes between healthy human individuals. Study results and caveats: Sorted-subset samples were not fully sequenced, rarefaction indicated.

Measured with immunoSEQ multiplex PCR; TCRdb has only the in-frame clones, and not every one. The sample consists of 1,400,000 or so clones, 98% of them appearing once. This rearrangement joins TRBV9 to TRBJ2-2, with D unclear. The specimen was naive CD4+ T cells sorted from blood. Subset denoted: CD45RA+ positively selected. This TCR derives from a man aged 25 to 40 in good health. The CDR3, as DNA: TGTGCCAGCAGCGTAGTTCCCGGGGAGCTGTTTTTT. This gives the protein CASSVVPGELFF.